What follows describes a single T cell receptor (beta chain). Its cognate antigen is unknown. Looked up from germline, CDR1 is SGHRS and CDR2 is YFSETQ. V gave up 5 bases and J gave up 6 bases; unmatched junction bases: 7. The CDR3 is made up of 14 amino acids. This record comes from a study of cytomegalovirus exposure and HLA in healthy donors. Findings and limits, study-wide: Researchers counted approximately 160 TCR beta chains as cytomegalovirus-associated. Evidence from a later analysis indicated that most CMV-associated TCR beta chains looked HLA-restricted. Testing in vitro showed three CMV-associated chains specific for CMV antigens. In terms of immune exposure information, only CMV serostatus was available.

PCR primers comprised 60 Vbeta and 13 Jbeta primers. Here immunoSEQ multiplex PCR was the method, and the copy in TCRdb shows in-frame clones only, minus some. This table holds 100,000 to 150,000 clones, about 79% found once. The clonotype originates from a woman aged 45-59 years in good health and CMV-seronegative. The sequenced sample was PBMCs. The chain recombines TRBV5-1 with TRBJ2-1; TRBD2 matches at 8 bases. The CDR3 region is CASSYTAGANEQFF. CDR3 in DNA: TGCGCCAGCAGTTATACAGCGGGAGCCAATGAGCAGTTCTTC. Variable domain in full (rest from reference TRBV5-1 and TRBJ2-1): KAGVTQTPRYLIKTRGQQVTLSCSPISGHRSVSWYQQTPGQGLQFLFEYFSETQRNKGNFPGRFSGRQFSNSRSEMNVSTLELGDSALYLCASSYTAGANEQFFGPGTRLTVL.